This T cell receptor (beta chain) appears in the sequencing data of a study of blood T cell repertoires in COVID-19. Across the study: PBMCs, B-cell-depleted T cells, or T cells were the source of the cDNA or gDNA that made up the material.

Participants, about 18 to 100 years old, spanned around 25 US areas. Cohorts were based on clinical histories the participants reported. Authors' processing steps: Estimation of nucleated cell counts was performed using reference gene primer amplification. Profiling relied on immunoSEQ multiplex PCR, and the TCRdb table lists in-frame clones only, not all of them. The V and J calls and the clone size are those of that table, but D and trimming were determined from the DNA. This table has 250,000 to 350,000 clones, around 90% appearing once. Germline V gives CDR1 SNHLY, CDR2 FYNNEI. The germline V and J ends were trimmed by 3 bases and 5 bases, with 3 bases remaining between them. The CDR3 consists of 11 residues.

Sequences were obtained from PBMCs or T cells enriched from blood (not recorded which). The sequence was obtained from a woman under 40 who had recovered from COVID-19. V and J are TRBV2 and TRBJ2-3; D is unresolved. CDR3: CASSDRDTQYF. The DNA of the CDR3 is TGTGCCAGCAGTGATCGAGATACGCAGTATTTT.